The 10 T cell receptor beta chains reported below all come from one sample, sequenced in a study of blood T cell repertoires in COVID-19. Assay used: immunoSEQ multiplex PCR; TCRdb lists only in-frame clones, some missing. This table has fewer than 350,000 clones, about 76% appearing once. Specimen: peripheral blood. These receptors all stem from an older woman with active or convalescent COVID-19.

The chain joins TRBV5-1 to TRBJ2-7, with D perhaps TRBD1 (5 bases). V lost 6 bases and J lost 3, with 16 bases in between. From germline, CDR1 is SGHRS and CDR2 YFSETQ. The CDR3 spans 14 residues. For the CDR3, the DNA is TGCGCCAGCACCCCTGCTGGACACAACTACGAGCAGTACTTC. It codes for CASTPAGHNYEQYF.

The CDR3 DNA sequence: TGTGCCAGCAGCCAAGACCAGGGAGCGGGTGAAAAACTGTTTTTT. Protein product: CASSQDQGAGEKLFF. The V and J genes are TRBV4-2 and TRBJ1-4, with a possible D match to TRBD1 (5 bases). The CDR3 is 15 residues long. CDR1 is LGHNA and CDR2 is YNFKEQ in the germline V gene. The germline V and J ends were trimmed by 0 bases and 7 bases, with 12 bases remaining between them.

The chain links TRBV10-3 to TRBJ1-2, with 8 bases lining up with TRBD1. V shed 3 bases, J shed 6 bases, and the junction held 18 bases outside the gene matches. The CDR3 runs to 18 residues. From germline, CDR1 is ENHRY and CDR2 SYGVKD. CDR3 residues: CAISEVGAGGAPTDGYTF. The CDR3 DNA sequence: TGTGCCATCAGTGAAGTCGGCGCAGGGGGCGCCCCCACCGATGGCTACACCTTC.

As DNA, the CDR3 is TGTGCCTGGAGTCTCCAGGGGGGCACTGAAGCTTTCTTT. Translated, it gives CAWSLQGGTEAFF. This sequence joins TRBV30 and TRBJ1-1, with 7 bases matching TRBD1. CDR1 is GTSNPN and CDR2 is SVGIG in the germline V gene (reference sequence). With V trimmed by 2 bases and J by 4 bases, 4 bases remained unmatched. CDR3 length: 13 amino acids. Full variable domain (rest looked up from reference TRBV30 and TRBJ1-1): SQTIHQWPATLVQPVGSPLSLECTVEGTSNPNLYWYRQAAGRGLQLLFYSVGIGQISSEVPQNLSASRPQDRQFILSSKKLLLSDSGFYLCAWSLQGGTEAFFGQGTRLTVV.

The chain joins TRBV7-8 to TRBJ1-2; D gene unclear. Trimming took off 2 bases at V and 5 bases at J, with 24 bases between the two ends. Germline CDR1 reads SGHVS; CDR2 reads FQNEAQ. CDR3 size: 18 residues. CDR3 nucleotide sequence: TGTGCCAGCAGCTTATCTACAGTCCCTCTACCTCCTCGGTATGGCTACACCTTC. Its protein product is CASSLSTVPLPPRYGYTF.

The chain recombines TRBV14 with TRBJ2-1; a weak D match, TRBD1 (7 bases). CDR3 size: 15 residues. The V gene's germline CDR1 is SGHDN and CDR2 FVKESK. Trimming shortened V by 4 bases and J by 4 bases, and 14 bases separated the two germline ends. CDR3 sequence reads: CASSLGGRGYNEQFF. The CDR3 DNA is TGTGCCAGCAGCCTAGGGGGCCGGGGGTACAATGAGCAGTTCTTC.

The chain links TRBV19 to TRBJ2-1, with TRBD2 matching 8 bases. Germline V gene sequence: CDR1 LNHDA, CDR2 SQIVND (reference sequence). J lost 5 bases, V lost 5 bases, and 5 bases had no gene match. This CDR3 is 14 amino acids long. The CDR3 loop reads CASSLVAGHNEQFF. CDR3 nucleotide sequence: TGTGCCAGTAGTCTGGTAGCGGGGCACAATGAGCAGTTCTTC.

The chain links TRBV10-3 to TRBJ1-6, with a weak D call TRBD1 (5 bases). The V gene lost 2 bases and the J gene lost 10 bases, with 15 bases spanning the gap. Germline V lookup: CDR1 ENHRY, CDR2 SYGVKD. This CDR3 contains 15 residues. DNA for the CDR3: TGTGCCATCAGTGAGCGGCAGGGAGGGAACTCACCCCTCCACTTT. Its translation is CAISERQGGNSPLHF.

The chain uses TRBV7-9 and TRBJ1-2, with TRBD1 as a possible D gene (5 bases). Looked up from germline, CDR1 is SEHNR and CDR2 is FQNEAQ (reference sequence). Trimming pared 3 bases from V and 4 bases from J, leaving 21 bases between. The CDR3 is made up of 17 amino acids. For the CDR3, the DNA is TGTGCCAGCAGCTTGGGGGGTGAGGGGCGATTAGGCTATGGCTACACCTTC. The encoded protein is CASSLGGEGRLGYGYTF.

The V call is TRBV6-5, the J call TRBJ1-1; D not certain. V lost 0 bases to trimming and J lost 0 bases, with 5 bases between them. Germline V gene lookup returns CDR1 MNHEY and CDR2 SVGAGI. This CDR3 contains 14 residues. CDR3 sequence (DNA): TGTGCCAGCAGTTACTCGGAGGTGAACACTGAAGCTTTCTTT. Its protein is CASSYSEVNTEAFF.